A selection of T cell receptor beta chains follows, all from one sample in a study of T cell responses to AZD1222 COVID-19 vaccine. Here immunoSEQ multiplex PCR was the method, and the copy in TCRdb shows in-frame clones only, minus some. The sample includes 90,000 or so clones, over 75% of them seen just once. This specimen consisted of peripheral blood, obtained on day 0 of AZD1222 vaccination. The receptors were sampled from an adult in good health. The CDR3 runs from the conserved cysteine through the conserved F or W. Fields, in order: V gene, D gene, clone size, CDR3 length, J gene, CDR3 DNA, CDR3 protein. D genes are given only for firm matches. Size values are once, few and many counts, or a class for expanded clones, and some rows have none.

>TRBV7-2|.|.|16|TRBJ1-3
TGTGCCAGCAGCTTAGACGCCCTGGCTCGGGGAAACACCATATATTTT
CASSLDALARGNTIYF
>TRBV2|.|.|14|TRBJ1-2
TGTGCCAGCAGTGATAGGGGAAAAAGCTATGGCTACACCTTC
CASSDRGKSYGYTF
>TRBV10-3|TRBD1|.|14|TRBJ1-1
TGTGCCATCAGCGGGGACAGGGGGCTCTCTGAAGCTTTCTTT
CAISGDRGLSEAFF
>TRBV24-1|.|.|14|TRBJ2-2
TGTGCCACCAGTGAGGATAACAGGCGCGGGGAGCTGTTTTTT
CATSEDNRRGELFF
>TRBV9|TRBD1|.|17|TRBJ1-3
TGTGCCAGCAGCGTAGCCACAGGGGCCTACTCTGGAAACACCATATATTTT
CASSVATGAYSGNTIYF
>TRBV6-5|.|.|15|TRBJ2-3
TGTGCCAGCAGTTATCGTGGGGTTGACACAGATACGCAGTATTTT
CASSYRGVDTDTQYF
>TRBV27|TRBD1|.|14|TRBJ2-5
TGTGCCAGCAGTACTCACCGGGACAGCGAGACCCAGTACTTC
CASSTHRDSETQYF
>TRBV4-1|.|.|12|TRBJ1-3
TGCGCCAGCAGCCGCTTTGGAAACACCATATATTTT
CASSRFGNTIYF
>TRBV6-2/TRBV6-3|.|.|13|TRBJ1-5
TGTGCCAGCAGTTACTCGATTGAACAGCCCCAGCATTTT
CASSYSIEQPQHF
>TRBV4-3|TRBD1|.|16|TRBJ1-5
TGCGCCAGCAGCCAAGATACAGGGGGCGCGGGTCAGCCCCAGCATTTT
CASSQDTGGAGQPQHF
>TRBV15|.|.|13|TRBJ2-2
TGTGCCACCAGCCCCTCAGGAACCGGGGAGCTGTTTTTT
CATSPSGTGELFF
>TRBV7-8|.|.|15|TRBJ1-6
TGTGCCAGCAGCCGAGGCGTCAAAAATAATTCACCCCTCCACTTT
CASSRGVKNNSPLHF
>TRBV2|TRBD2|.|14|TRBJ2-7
TGTGCCAGCAGTGTTGCGGGAGTCTTCAACGAGCAGTACTTC
CASSVAGVFNEQYF
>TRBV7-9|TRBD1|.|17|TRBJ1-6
TGTGCCAGCAGCTTTCCTTCACAGGGGACTCATAATTCACCCCTCCACTTT
CASSFPSQGTHNSPLHF
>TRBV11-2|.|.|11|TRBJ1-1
TGTGCCAGCAACTTATGGGGTGAAGCTTTCTTT
CASNLWGEAFF
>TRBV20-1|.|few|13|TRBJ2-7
TGCAGTGCTAGTTCGTCTAACAGCTACGAGCAGTACTTC
CSASSSNSYEQYF
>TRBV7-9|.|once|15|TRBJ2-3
TGTGCCAGCAGCTCCGGACCCCTATACACAGATACGCAGTATTTT
CASSSGPLYTDTQYF
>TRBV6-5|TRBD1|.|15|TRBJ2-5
TGTGCCAGCAGCCGGACAGGGAGATTACAAGAGACCCAGTACTTC
CASSRTGRLQETQYF
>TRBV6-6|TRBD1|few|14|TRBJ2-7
TGTGCCAGCAGTCCGCCAACAGGGGGCTCCGAGCAGTACTTC
CASSPPTGGSEQYF
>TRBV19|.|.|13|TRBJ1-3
TGTGCCAGTAGTTTGGGGGCTGGAAACACCATATATTTT
CASSLGAGNTIYF